Below, one TCR beta chain is given with its context. Its target is unknown. The CDR3 goes on 3 residues after the read ends, and that part is filled in from the germline J gene. V was shortened by 8 bases and J by 0 bases, with 14 bases between the two germline ends. This CDR3 contains 15 residues. Germline V gene data show CDR1 as LNHDA and CDR2 as SQIVND (reference sequence). Average input was around 1,300 ng genomic DNA for immunoSEQ TCR beta CDR3 amplification. Generated by immunoSEQ multiplex PCR, the TCRdb table keeps only in-frame clones and is missing some. The sample has 20,000 to 25,000 clones. This sample stems from a study of T cells in women clearing cervical HPV infection. Across the study: Controls gave blood once infection was undetectable; cases at lesion identification.

Whole-study findings and limits: T-cell numbers per sample were unknown and may explain richness differences.

This TCR came from a woman aged 18-70 years with a cervical HPV16 infection that either progressed to CIN3+ or cleared (not recorded which). Sequenced material: blood buffy coat. This chain uses TRBV19 with TRBJ1-5, with D perhaps matching TRBD1 (5 bases). The CDR3 sequence: CASWGQGYSNQPQHF. Partial CDR3 DNA: TGTGCCAGTTGGGGCCAGGGTTATAGCAATCAGCCC.